A selection of T cell receptor beta chains follows, all from one sample in a study of tissue T cells after allogeneic stem cell transplantation. This table comes from immunoSEQ multiplex PCR, and its TCRdb copy is limited to in-frame clones, with some not included. The sample lists under 30,000 clones, around 70% seen once, with 7.7% in the top ten. The starting material was tissue from the ileum, obtained at autopsy. The receptors here all came from a female donor older than 55 with lung cancer. The CDR3 runs from the conserved cysteine through the conserved F or W. Fields, in order: J gene, clone size, D gene, V gene, CDR3 protein, CDR3 DNA. A D gene is named only where the DNA matches it firmly. Clone size is shown for a subset of rows, as once, few, many or a class of expanded clone.

J gene: TRBJ2-3
clone size: NA
D gene: NA
V gene: TRBV7-2
CDR3 protein: CASSRRGGRSDTQYF
CDR3 DNA: TGTGCCAGCAGTCGCCGAGGGGGGCGATCAGATACGCAGTATTTT

J gene: TRBJ1-2
clone size: NA
D gene: TRBD1
V gene: TRBV7-2
CDR3 protein: CASSPVGGQGAFGYTF
CDR3 DNA: TGTGCCAGCAGCCCTGTCGGGGGACAGGGGGCATTTGGCTACACCTTC

J gene: TRBJ1-1
clone size: NA
D gene: NA
V gene: TRBV4-3
CDR3 protein: CASSHQAEGTEAFF
CDR3 DNA: TGCGCCAGCAGCCACCAGGCTGAGGGCACTGAAGCTTTCTTT

J gene: TRBJ1-1
clone size: NA
D gene: TRBD1
V gene: TRBV18
CDR3 protein: CASSQIDRGISTEAFF
CDR3 DNA: TGTGCCAGCTCACAAATTGACAGGGGTATCTCCACTGAAGCTTTCTTT

J gene: TRBJ2-5
clone size: NA
D gene: TRBD2
V gene: TRBV4-1
CDR3 protein: CASSQDLAAGGLAAQYF
CDR3 DNA: TGCGCCAGCAGCCAAGATCTCGCGGCGGGAGGGCTGGCGGCCCAGTACTTC

J gene: TRBJ1-4
clone size: NA
D gene: NA
V gene: TRBV19
CDR3 protein: CASSMGREKLFF
CDR3 DNA: TGTGCCAGTAGTATGGGCCGGGAAAAACTGTTTTTT

J gene: TRBJ1-1
clone size: NA
D gene: NA
V gene: TRBV5-8
CDR3 protein: CASSSWPSVEAFF
CDR3 DNA: TGTGCCAGCAGCTCTTGGCCCAGCGTTGAAGCTTTCTTT

J gene: TRBJ1-2
clone size: NA
D gene: TRBD1
V gene: TRBV6-6
CDR3 protein: CASSQRGQGRNYGYTF
CDR3 DNA: TGTGCCAGCAGTCAAAGAGGACAGGGCCGCAACTATGGCTACACCTTC

J gene: TRBJ1-2
clone size: NA
D gene: NA
V gene: TRBV4-1
CDR3 protein: CASSQATDSFRSGYTF
CDR3 DNA: TGCGCCAGCAGCCAAGCAACGGACAGTTTCCGAAGCGGCTACACCTTC

J gene: TRBJ2-3
clone size: NA
D gene: NA
V gene: TRBV11-3
CDR3 protein: CASSAGGRRADTQYF
CDR3 DNA: TGTGCCAGCAGCGCCGGGGGGCGGCGGGCAGATACGCAGTATTTT

J gene: TRBJ1-2
clone size: NA
D gene: TRBD1
V gene: TRBV6-2/TRBV6-3
CDR3 protein: CASSPMTGGDYGYTF
CDR3 DNA: TGTGCCAGCAGCCCGATGACAGGGGGCGACTATGGCTACACCTTC

J gene: TRBJ1-1
clone size: medium-sized
D gene: NA
V gene: TRBV19
CDR3 protein: CASSIGRGIGTEAFF
CDR3 DNA: TGTGCCAGTAGTATAGGGCGTGGGATCGGGACTGAAGCTTTCTTT

J gene: TRBJ1-1
clone size: few
D gene: TRBD1
V gene: TRBV20-1
CDR3 protein: CSASFGTGKGAFF
CDR3 DNA: TGCAGTGCTAGTTTTGGGACAGGGAAAGGAGCTTTCTTT

J gene: TRBJ2-1
clone size: NA
D gene: TRBD2
V gene: TRBV5-1
CDR3 protein: CASSRDYNSYNEQFF
CDR3 DNA: TGCGCCAGCTCCCGGGACTACAACTCCTACAATGAGCAGTTCTTC

J gene: TRBJ2-1
clone size: NA
D gene: TRBD2
V gene: TRBV5-1
CDR3 protein: CASNPSGNSYNEQFF
CDR3 DNA: TGCGCCAGCAACCCCAGCGGGAACTCCTACAATGAGCAGTTCTTC

J gene: TRBJ2-5
clone size: NA
D gene: TRBD2
V gene: TRBV3-1/TRBV3-2
CDR3 protein: CASSQVRLAGGPGETQYF
CDR3 DNA: TGTGCCAGCAGCCAAGTTAGACTAGCGGGAGGGCCGGGCGAGACCCAGTACTTC

J gene: TRBJ1-6
clone size: NA
D gene: NA
V gene: TRBV4-3
CDR3 protein: CASRERSSYNSPLHF
CDR3 DNA: TGCGCCAGCAGGGAGAGGAGCTCCTATAATTCACCCCTCCACTTT

J gene: TRBJ2-3
clone size: NA
D gene: TRBD2
V gene: TRBV2
CDR3 protein: CACHLAGSTDTQYF
CDR3 DNA: TGTGCCTGCCACCTAGCGGGAAGCACAGATACGCAGTATTTT

J gene: TRBJ2-2
clone size: NA
D gene: TRBD2
V gene: TRBV30
CDR3 protein: CAWSVLLSGLASGELFF
CDR3 DNA: TGTGCCTGGAGTGTACTGCTCTCCGGACTAGCAAGCGGGGAGCTGTTTTTT

J gene: TRBJ2-5
clone size: NA
D gene: NA
V gene: TRBV6-2/TRBV6-3
CDR3 protein: CASSSFEGGSRETQYF
CDR3 DNA: TGTGCCAGCAGTTCCTTTGAGGGGGGGTCCCGGGAGACCCAGTACTTC

J gene: TRBJ1-2
clone size: NA
D gene: NA
V gene: TRBV6-6
CDR3 protein: CASSLRAGAGYGYTF
CDR3 DNA: TGTGCCAGCAGCCTCCGGGCAGGGGCAGGCTATGGCTACACCTTC

J gene: TRBJ2-2
clone size: NA
D gene: TRBD2
V gene: TRBV7-8
CDR3 protein: CASSLGLAGFGELFF
CDR3 DNA: TGTGCCAGCAGCTTGGGACTAGCGGGATTTGGGGAGCTGTTTTTT

J gene: TRBJ2-3
clone size: NA
D gene: TRBD1
V gene: TRBV4-1
CDR3 protein: CASSQGSLTGAFADTQYF
CDR3 DNA: TGCGCCAGCAGCCAAGGATCACTGACAGGGGCTTTCGCAGATACGCAGTATTTT

J gene: TRBJ2-7
clone size: medium-sized
D gene: TRBD1
V gene: TRBV9
CDR3 protein: CASSSETGTSVVQYF
CDR3 DNA: TGTGCCAGCAGCTCCGAGACAGGGACCTCGGTGGTGCAGTACTTC

J gene: TRBJ2-1
clone size: few
D gene: NA
V gene: TRBV5-1
CDR3 protein: CASGESQYGRKSYNEQFF
CDR3 DNA: TGCGCCAGCGGCGAAAGCCAGTACGGAAGGAAATCCTACAATGAGCAGTTCTTC

J gene: TRBJ2-2
clone size: few
D gene: NA
V gene: TRBV2
CDR3 protein: CASSEHAVSTGELFF
CDR3 DNA: TGTGCCAGCAGTGAACACGCGGTTAGCACCGGGGAGCTGTTTTTT

J gene: TRBJ2-1
clone size: NA
D gene: NA
V gene: TRBV11-3
CDR3 protein: CASSLDPAGSYEQFF
CDR3 DNA: TGTGCCAGCAGCTTAGATCCGGCAGGGTCTTATGAGCAGTTCTTC

J gene: TRBJ1-4
clone size: NA
D gene: NA
V gene: TRBV6-5
CDR3 protein: CASSYSWGQGEKLFF
CDR3 DNA: TGTGCCAGCAGTTACTCGTGGGGGCAAGGTGAAAAACTGTTTTTT